The 21 T cell receptor beta chains presented below share a single source sample, sequenced in a study of T cell changes during pregnancy in multiple sclerosis. The repertoire was sequenced with immunoSEQ multiplex PCR; TCRdb's copy has only in-frame clones and lacks some. The sample consists of tens of thousands of clones, roughly 88% of them appearing once. The sequenced sample was peripheral blood, obtained in the first trimester of pregnancy. The source of these receptors is a female donor with multiple sclerosis, enrolled in a pregnancy study.

Note on this clone: Other DNA sequences in the sample encode the same CDR3. V and J are TRBV6-4 and TRBJ2-3; tentatively, D is TRBD2 (6 bases). V lost 3 bases, J lost 3 bases, and 13 bases lay in between. The CDR3 totals 15 residues. CDR1 is MRHNA, CDR2 SNTAGT, per germline. The chain's CDR3 is CASSEGGTGTDTQYF. For the CDR3, the DNA is TGTGCCAGCAGTGAAGGCGGGACCGGGACAGATACGCAGTATTTT.

The chain has TRBV5-1 and TRBJ1-4; D call uncertain. The CDR3 covers 17 residues. The germline V gene encodes CDR1 SGHRS and CDR2 YFSETQ. V lost 4 bases and J lost 3, with 19 bases in between. The CDR3 DNA reads as TGCGCCAGCAGCCCTCGAATCGTAGGAGGGTCTAATGAAAAACTGTTTTTT. This codes for CASSPRIVGGSNEKLFF. The full variable domain, with the rest looked up from reference TRBV5-1 and TRBJ1-4, is KAGVTQTPRYLIKTRGQQVTLSCSPISGHRSVSWYQQTPGQGLQFLFEYFSETQRNKGNFPGRFSGRQFSNSRSEMNVSTLELGDSALYLCASSPRIVGGSNEKLFFGSGTQLSVL.

This clone was seen just once. The chain employs TRBV30 and TRBJ2-6; tentatively, D is TRBD1 (6 bases). CDR1 GTSNPN and CDR2 SVGIG come from the germline V gene (reference sequence). The length of the CDR3 is 15 residues. Trimming removed 1 base from V and 4 bases from J, with 11 bases in between. CDR3 loop: CAWSAGHKGANVLTF. CDR3 DNA: TGTGCCTGGAGTGCGGGACATAAAGGGGCCAACGTCCTGACTTTC.

The V and J genes are TRBV7-9 and TRBJ1-3; 8 bases map to TRBD1. CDR3 length equals 18 residues. From germline, CDR1 is SEHNR and CDR2 FQNEAQ (reference sequence). Trimming took 2 bases from V and 1 from J; bases not matched to a gene: 10. The CDR3 reads CASSLSGRGRQSGNTIYF. In DNA form, the CDR3 reads TGTGCCAGCAGCTTATCGGGCAGGGGGCGTCAATCTGGAAACACCATATATTTT.

The chain carries TRBV30 and TRBJ2-6, with D tentatively TRBD2 (6 bases). This CDR3 region has 18 residues. Germline V gives CDR1 GTSNPN, CDR2 SVGIG (reference sequence). V lost 2 bases, J lost 0 bases, and 17 bases lay in between. The CDR3, as DNA: TGTGCCTGGAGTAGGACCGGGACTGAGATCTCTGGGGCCAACGTCCTGACTTTC. Translating it yields CAWSRTGTEISGANVLTF.

The genes are TRBV7-2 and TRBJ2-1, with 7 bases that match TRBD1. There are 15 residues in the CDR3. V shed 1 base and J 7 bases; nucleotides not matched to a gene: 7. Per germline, CDR1 SGHTA and CDR2 FQGNSA. CDR3 nucleotides: TGTGCCAGCAGCTTAGAAGGGGGCTCAGGTAATGAGCAGTTCTTC. Translated, it gives CASSLEGGSGNEQFF.

The genes are TRBV2 and TRBJ2-2, with 10 bases that match TRBD1. This CDR3 is 16 amino acids long. Trimming at V came to 8 bases and at J to 6 bases, leaving 12 bases not matched to a gene. Germline-derived CDR1 and CDR2 are SNHLY and FYNNEI. The CDR3 DNA follows: TGTGCCAGCGGGCGAATAAGGACAGGGGGGGCCGGGGAGCTGTTTTTT. It codes for CASGRIRTGGAGELFF.

The chain has TRBV18 and TRBJ1-1; no firm D call. The germline CDR1 and CDR2 sequences are KGHSH and LQKENI. The CDR3 contains 17 residues. V lost 0 bases, J lost 3 bases, and 17 bases lay in between. CDR3 nucleotides: TGTGCCAGCTCACCACCGTGGGCCGGAAGTTTGGACACTGAAGCTTTCTTT. This sequence encodes CASSPPWAGSLDTEAFF. Looking up the rest from reference TRBV18 and TRBJ1-1 gives the full variable domain: NAGVMQNPRHLVRRRGQEARLRCSPMKGHSHVYWYRQLPEEGLKFMVYLQKENIIDESGMPKERFSAEFPKEGPSILRIQQVVRGDSAAYFCASSPPWAGSLDTEAFFGQGTRLTVV.

The gene calls are TRBV7-6 and TRBJ2-5, with 7 bases that match TRBD2. Germline CDR1 is SGHVS and CDR2 is FNYEAQ. Trimming removed 5 bases from V and 1 base from J; junction bases left unmatched: 4. The CDR3 covers 14 residues. CDR3 protein: CASSGRDFQETQYF. As DNA, the CDR3 is TGTGCCAGCAGCGGGAGGGACTTCCAAGAGACCCAGTACTTC.

CDR3 in amino acids: CASSPGVAGGTDTQYF. The DNA for the CDR3 is TGTGCCAGCAGCCCCGGAGTAGCGGGAGGAACAGATACGCAGTATTTT. V and J are TRBV5-4 and TRBJ2-3, with 10 bases aligning to TRBD2. Germline assignment: CDR1 SGHNT and CDR2 YYREEE (reference sequence). The CDR3 consists of 16 residues. V trimming: 4 bases; J trimming: 3 bases; junction bases outside the gene matches: 8.

The chain is built from TRBV25-1 and TRBJ1-1, with 7 bases identical to TRBD1. Germline V gives CDR1 MGHDK, CDR2 SYGVNS. This CDR3 comprises 13 residues. The ends lost 6 bases at V and 5 bases at J; junction bases unmatched: 6. CDR3 nucleotide sequence: TGTGCCAGCAGAGCCCTCAGGGGGACTGAAGCTTTCTTT. This gives the protein CASRALRGTEAFF.

The chain employs TRBV25-1 and TRBJ2-1, with no clear D. This CDR3 contains 18 residues. V lost 4 bases, J lost 0 bases, and 19 bases lay in between. Germline CDR1 and CDR2: MGHDK and SYGVNS. The CDR3 region is CASSAVLDFPYSYNEQFF. The DNA of the CDR3 is TGTGCCAGCAGTGCCGTTCTAGACTTTCCTTACTCCTACAATGAGCAGTTCTTC.

V usage is TRBV2 and J usage is TRBJ1-1; possible D gene TRBD1, 5 bases. Germline V lookup: CDR1 SNHLY, CDR2 FYNNEI. This CDR3 comprises 13 residues. With 8 bases removed from V and 5 bases from J, the gap between germline ends came to 15 bases. The CDR3, as DNA: TGTGCCAGCTCTAATCAGGGCGAGACTGAAGCTTTCTTT. The encoded protein is CASSNQGETEAFF.

This chain connects TRBV5-6 to TRBJ1-4, with 7 bases identical to TRBD1. Germline V gene data show CDR1 as SGHDT and CDR2 as YYEEEE. V gave up 0 bases and J gave up 5 bases; unmatched junction bases: 13. The CDR3 has 18 residues. DNA for the CDR3: TGTGCCAGCAGCTTGGGACAGGGTATTCCAAAAACCAATGAAAAACTGTTTTTT. It translates to CASSLGQGIPKTNEKLFF.

The chain has TRBV19 and TRBJ2-7; possibly TRBD1 for D (5 bases). V was pared by 4 bases and J by 4 bases, with 11 bases between. The CDR3 has 13 amino acids. The V gene's germline CDR1 is LNHDA and CDR2 SQIVND (reference sequence). This chain's CDR3 is CASSKTTDYEQYF. In nucleotides, the CDR3 is TGTGCCAGTAGTAAGACGACAGATTACGAGCAGTACTTC.

The chain carries TRBV5-1 and TRBJ2-1; TRBD2 matches at 8 bases. The CDR3 contains 13 residues. Germline V gene data show CDR1 as SGHRS and CDR2 as YFSETQ. J lost 7 bases, V lost 3 bases, and 3 bases had no gene match. The CDR3 region is CASSYGGRNEQFF. CDR3 bases: TGCGCCAGCAGCTATGGCGGGAGGAATGAGCAGTTCTTC.

The rearrangement joins TRBV7-8 to TRBJ2-5, with no clear D. V lost 5 bases to trimming and J lost 2 bases, with 15 bases between them. The CDR3 loop spans 15 amino acids. Germline CDR1 reads SGHVS; CDR2 reads FQNEAQ. The CDR3 spells CASSPRGTSQETQYF. CDR3 bases: TGTGCCAGCAGCCCCCGAGGAACTTCTCAAGAGACCCAGTACTTC.

The chain carries TRBV6-1 and TRBJ1-4; TRBD1 matches 8 bases. Germline V gene lookup returns CDR1 MNHNS and CDR2 SASEGT. J gave up 3 bases and V 7 bases, and 7 bases lay outside the gene matches. CDR3 length: 15 residues. The CDR3 sequence is CASNAGGLANEKLFF. The CDR3 DNA reads TGTGCCAGCAACGCAGGGGGCTTGGCTAATGAAAAACTGTTTTTT.

The chain has TRBV7-9 and TRBJ2-7; 9 bases match TRBD1. Trimming took 5 bases from V and 4 from J; bases not matched to a gene: 9. The CDR3 sequence is 15 residues long. In germline, CDR1 is SEHNR, CDR2 FQNEAQ (reference sequence). The CDR3 here is CASSVTGGVTYEQYF. The CDR3, as DNA: TGTGCCAGCAGCGTTACAGGGGGCGTCACGTACGAGCAGTACTTC.

The chain has TRBV5-1 and TRBJ2-2; 10 bases are a match to TRBD2. With V trimmed by 2 bases and J by 4 bases, 8 bases remained unmatched. There are 17 residues in the CDR3. The germline CDR1 and CDR2 sequences are SGHRS and YFSETQ. In DNA, the CDR3 is TGCGCCAGCAGCTTTTCCCGGACTAGCGGAGCCACCGGGGAGCTGTTTTTT. Translating it yields CASSFSRTSGATGELFF.

The chain joins TRBV5-1 to TRBJ2-3; weak D call: TRBD2 (5 bases). In germline, CDR1 is SGHRS, CDR2 YFSETQ. The V end was cut by 4 bases, the J end by 2 bases, with 11 bases between. This CDR3 comprises 14 residues. The CDR3 bases are TGCGCCAGCAGCACGGGGTTCACCACAGATACGCAGTATTTT. Translation gives CASSTGFTTDTQYF.